This T cell receptor beta chain derives from a study of cytomegalovirus exposure and HLA in healthy donors. PCR used 60 Vbeta primers and 13 Jbeta primers. The method was immunoSEQ multiplex PCR; TCRdb's version includes in-frame clones alone and lacks a portion of them. The table shows tens of thousands of clones, with roughly four fifths occurring only once. Germline values: CDR1 SGHTA, CDR2 FQGNSA. The ends were cut back, 4 bases at V and 2 bases at J, with 8 bases in the middle. CDR3 length: 13 residues. The clonotype comes from a man over 45 in good health and CMV-seronegative. The sample comprised PBMCs. The J gene is TRBJ2-5, the V gene TRBV7-2; D gene ambiguous. This CDR3 is CASSYLGQETQYF. CDR3 coding DNA: TGTGCCAGCAGCTACCTCGGTCAAGAGACCCAGTACTTC.